The 9 T cell receptor beta chains below all came from one sample that was sequenced in a study of OX40 agonist ivuxolimab in advanced cancers. The method behind the library was the immunoSEQ multiplex PCR assay. Here the immuneACCESS table is served through TCRdb, limited to in-frame sequences with V and J called. Missing clones are a known gap in these copies; in checked studies unresolved V genes cover under half, and the rest lacks a known reason. Recorded for this sample are tens of thousands of clones; around nine tenths of them occurred a single time. Around 0.79% of the sample rests with the top ten. Specimen: CD4+ or CD8+ T cells sorted from blood, collected in a trial of the OX40 agonist ivuxolimab. These receptors originate from an adult with an advanced solid tumor such as melanoma, head and neck, liver or kidney cancer.

V and J are TRBV19 and TRBJ1-2; 7 nucleotides line up with TRBD1. CDR3 length: 16 residues. Germline V gene sequence: CDR1 LNHDA, CDR2 SQIVND (reference sequence). Trimming removed 2 bases from V and 0 bases from J; junction bases left unmatched: 6. The CDR3 bases are TGTGCCAGTAGTATAAACTTGGGACAGCCTAACTATGGCTACACCTTC. This encodes CASSINLGQPNYGYTF.

The chain uses TRBV7-3 and TRBJ2-1, with D perhaps matching TRBD1 (6 bases). This CDR3 spans 16 amino acids. Per germline, CDR1 SGHTA and CDR2 FQGTGA. V lost 1 base to trimming and J lost 7 bases, with 17 bases between them. In nucleotides, the CDR3 is TGTGCCAGCAGCTTAAATTGGGACAATCGAATGAATGAGCAGTTCTTC. Protein: CASSLNWDNRMNEQFF.

The chain uses TRBV7-9 and TRBJ2-1; 11 bases align to TRBD1. This CDR3 is 15 amino acids long. Per the germline V gene, CDR1 is SEHNR and CDR2 is FQNEAQ (reference sequence). V dropped 4 bases and J dropped 7; count of bases not matched to a gene: 6. This CDR3 reads CASSSDRGHGNEQFF. The CDR3 DNA reads as TGTGCCAGCAGCTCGGACAGGGGGCATGGGAATGAGCAGTTCTTC.

V gene TRBV5-4 combines with J gene TRBJ1-6; no firm D call. CDR1 is SGHNT, CDR2 YYREEE, per germline (reference sequence). The CDR3 extends over 13 amino acids. With 4 bases removed from V and 10 bases from J, the gap between germline ends came to 12 bases. CDR3 DNA sequence: TGTGCCAGCAGCCCGCGGGGTTTGTCACCCCTCCACTTT. Amino acids: CASSPRGLSPLHF.

This chain connects TRBV4-2 to TRBJ1-1; tentative D call: TRBD1 (5 bases). Germline values: CDR1 LGHNA, CDR2 YNFKEQ. V was pared by 1 base and J by 5 bases, with 11 bases between. CDR3 length equals 14 residues. The CDR3 here is CASSQVSPGTEAFF. Here the CDR3 DNA reads TGTGCCAGCAGCCAAGTGAGTCCAGGGACTGAAGCTTTCTTT.

The rearrangement joins TRBV7-2 to TRBJ2-5; D is uncertain. The CDR3 loop spans 14 amino acids. Trimming stripped 4 bases from V and 4 bases from J, with 13 bases between. The germline gives CDR1 SGHTA, CDR2 FQGNSA. Here the CDR3 DNA reads TGTGCCAGCAGCTCTATCCGTGGGATAGAGACCCAGTACTTC. Its translation: CASSSIRGIETQYF.

This clone was observed a handful of times. V and J are TRBV7-8 and TRBJ2-3, with D possibly TRBD2 on 5 matching bases. This CDR3 contains 15 residues. The V gene's germline CDR1 is SGHVS and CDR2 FQNEAQ. V lost 5 bases and J 1 base, leaving 13 bases between the germline ends. DNA of the CDR3: TGTGCCAGCAGCCCGCTTGCGCGGGGCACAGATACGCAGTATTTT. Protein product: CASSPLARGTDTQYF.

The chain is built from TRBV7-8 and TRBJ1-2, with TRBD1 as a possible D gene (5 bases). CDR3 length: 14 residues. CDR1 SGHVS and CDR2 FQNEAQ come from the germline V gene. V lost 6 bases and J 4 bases, leaving 15 bases between the germline ends. The CDR3 loop is CASRKGSGSYGYTF. The CDR3 bases are TGTGCCAGCAGAAAGGGGAGTGGGAGCTATGGCTACACCTTC.

This rearrangement joins TRBV7-2 to TRBJ2-1; the match to TRBD2 covers 8 bases. CDR3 size: 15 residues. V lost 1 base, J lost 4 bases, and 3 bases stayed unmatched. CDR1 is SGHTA and CDR2 is FQGNSA in the germline V gene. The CDR3 is CASSLGSGEYNEQFF. Written as DNA, the CDR3 is TGTGCCAGCAGCTTAGGTAGCGGGGAATACAATGAGCAGTTCTTC.